This paragraph reports one T cell receptor beta chain. The sample is drawn from a study of blood T cells in healthy people across ages. A J-beta primer mix and a sample-barcoded 5' primer were used in a second PCR of about 7 to 12 cycles. Via MiXCR, TCRdb re-called the 5' RACE reads, giving one row per CDR3 protein. This sample has about 1.5 million distinct CDR3 sequences, with 35% to 45% found just once. Germline values: CDR1 DFQATT, CDR2 SNEGSKA (reference sequence). V dropped 2 bases and J dropped 5 bases, with 9 bases sitting between them. CDR3 length equals 13 residues. The TCR comes from a woman under 30 in good health. The sequencing input was blood. The V gene is TRBV20-1, the J gene TRBJ1-4; no firm D call. The CDR3, as DNA: TGCAGTGCTAGACCGGAGGCCAATGAAAAACTGTTTTTT. The encoded protein is CSARPEANEKLFF.